The subject of this entry is one TCR beta chain. The target antigen is unknown. The data are from a study of yellow fever vaccine responses in identical twins. Study-wide results and caveats: Reportedly, twins' vaccine T cell responses looked partly convergent and partly personalized.

TCRdb redid the calling of the RT-PCR reads with MiXCR, one entry per CDR3 protein. The sample shows 25,000 or so distinct CDR3 sequences, 77% of them seen only once. The CDR3 has 15 residues. After removal of 4 bases from V and 2 bases from J, the junction contained 5 bases not matched to a gene. Germline-derived CDR1 and CDR2 are SGHTA and FQGTGA. The rearrangement joins TRBV7-3 to TRBJ2-7, with TRBD1 matching over 10 bases. This clonotype was obtained from a young woman who received the yellow fever vaccine. This specimen was T cells from blood (PBMCs), unsorted or a sorted subset (not recorded which), taken before or after yellow fever vaccination (not recorded which). The CDR3 DNA reads as TGTGCCAGCAGCTCGGGACAGGGGATACCCTACGAGCAGTACTTC. It is translated as CASSSGQGIPYEQYF. The entire variable domain, with the rest obtained from reference TRBV7-3 and TRBJ2-7, is as follows: GAGVSQTPSNKVTEKGKYVELRCDPISGHTALYWYRQSLGQGPEFLIYFQGTGAADDSGLPNDRFFAVRPEGSVSTLKIQRTERGDSAVYLCASSSGQGIPYEQYFGPGTRLTVT.